This entry features one TCR beta chain sequence. This specimen includes other DNA sequences encoding the same CDR3. The data were taken from a study of blood T cell repertoires in COVID-19. Germline V CDR1 and CDR2: SGHRS, YFSETQ. Trimming at V came to 2 bases and at J to 7 bases, leaving 5 bases not matched to a gene. The CDR3 has 14 residues. Only in-frame clones appear in the TCRdb table, and some are missing; sequencing was by immunoSEQ multiplex PCR. The repertoire holds fewer than 350,000 clones, with 70% to 90% as singletons. Donors of Cohort 3 who recovered were those that had two negative PCRs, clearance, or symptom resolution.

The sample taken for sequencing was PBMCs or T cells enriched from blood (not recorded which). The V call is TRBV5-1, the J call TRBJ1-5; 8 bases align to TRBD1. The receptor's source is a woman in her forties who had recovered from COVID-19. This chain's CDR3 is CASSFTGGGQPQHF. CDR3 DNA: TGCGCCAGCAGCTTTACAGGGGGAGGGCAGCCCCAGCATTTT.